The clone carrying this TCR beta chain was seen just once. This record belongs to a study of shared T cell receptors in the human thymus. This CDR3 comprises 15 residues. With 2 bases removed from V and 3 bases from J, the gap between germline ends came to 13 bases. CDR1 is KGHSH, CDR2 LQKENI, per germline. Only in-frame clones appear in the TCRdb table, and some are missing; sequencing was by immunoSEQ multiplex PCR. The data hold under 700,000 clones, with more than 75% observed a single time. Another study also made use of these data, one on human thymus T cells. From that paper: All donors were healthy Finnish infants who were undergoing corrective surgery to treat congenital heart defects. Thymus tissue for the work was resected from patients undergoing corrective heart surgery. Use of V and J genes seemed skewed within the thymic and blood repertoires.

The TCR comes from a boy under three years old with a congenital heart defect. Sequenced sample: thymocytes. The chain employs TRBV18 and TRBJ1-1; possible D gene TRBD1, 6 bases. The CDR3, as DNA: TGTGCCAGCTCACCAGGTTGGGGGCCCGACACTGAAGCTTTCTTT. Protein: CASSPGWGPDTEAFF.